These 32 T cell receptor beta chains were sequenced from one sample in a study of cytomegalovirus exposure and HLA in healthy donors. PCR employed 60 Vbeta and 13 Jbeta primers. The assay was immunoSEQ multiplex PCR, and TCRdb's table has in-frame clones only and misses some. This sample has about 130,000 clones, with 65% to 85% found just once. Sequencing input: PBMCs. The receptors come from a boy between 10 and 17 years old in good health and CMV-seronegative.

This clone turned up a few times. J is TRBJ1-2 and V is TRBV5-4; the match to TRBD1 covers 8 bases. The length of the CDR3 is 14 residues. Per germline, CDR1 SGHNT and CDR2 YYREEE (reference sequence). The V segment lost 4 bases and the J segment 4 bases; nucleotides outside the gene matches: 6. In nucleotides, the CDR3 is TGTGCCAGCAGCGGGCCAGGGGGCGCCTATGGCTACACCTTC. Amino acid sequence: CASSGPGGAYGYTF. The entire variable domain, with the rest obtained from reference TRBV5-4 and TRBJ1-2, is as follows: ETGVTQSPTHLIKTRGQQVTLRCSSQSGHNTVSWYQQALGQGPQFIFQYYREEENGRGNFPPRFSGLQFPNYSSELNVNALELDDSALYLCASSGPGGAYGYTFGSGTRLTVV.

V is TRBV4-2 and J is TRBJ2-3, with TRBD2 matching over 13 bases. Germline loops: CDR1 LGHNA, CDR2 YNFKEQ. The CDR3 is made up of 16 amino acids. V trimming: 2 bases; J trimming: 5 bases; junction bases outside the gene matches: 4. The CDR3 DNA follows: TGTGCCAGCAGCCAAAAAGGACTAGCGGGAGTAGATACGCAGTATTTT. Translated: CASSQKGLAGVDTQYF.

The chain couples TRBV2 to TRBJ2-7; 8 bases are a match to TRBD1. This CDR3 is built from 14 residues. CDR1 and CDR2 (germline): SNHLY, FYNNEI. The V segment lost 7 bases and the J segment 0 bases; nucleotides outside the gene matches: 5. The CDR3 DNA reads as TGTGCCAGCATAAGGACAGGGAGCTCCTACGAGCAGTACTTC. This sequence encodes CASIRTGSSYEQYF.

This clone was counted between two and nine times. V is TRBV5-1 and J is TRBJ1-2, with D perhaps matching TRBD1 (6 bases). There are 17 residues in the CDR3. Trimming removed 0 bases at V and 2 bases at J, with 17 bases between. From germline, CDR1 is SGHRS and CDR2 YFSETQ. The CDR3 is CASSLGSSDSPNYGYTF. Written as DNA, the CDR3 is TGCGCCAGCAGCTTGGGTTCGTCGGACAGTCCAAACTATGGCTACACCTTC. Drawing the rest from reference TRBV5-1 and TRBJ1-2, the complete variable domain is KAGVTQTPRYLIKTRGQQVTLSCSPISGHRSVSWYQQTPGQGLQFLFEYFSETQRNKGNFPGRFSGRQFSNSRSEMNVSTLELGDSALYLCASSLGSSDSPNYGYTFGSGTRLTVV.

This rearrangement joins TRBV7-9 to TRBJ2-7; 10 bases align to TRBD2. V shed 5 bases, J shed 2 bases, and the junction held 6 bases outside the gene matches. CDR1 and CDR2 from the germline V gene are SEHNR and FQNEAQ (reference sequence). CDR3 size: 15 residues. DNA for the CDR3: TGTGCCAGCAGCGAATGGACTAGCGGAACCTACGAGCAGTACTTC. It yields the protein CASSEWTSGTYEQYF.

The chain links TRBV4-1 to TRBJ2-1; possible D gene TRBD2, 6 bases. The CDR3 loop spans 16 amino acids. Germline V gene sequence: CDR1 MGHRA, CDR2 YSYEKL. The germline V and J ends were trimmed by 1 base and 0 bases, with 10 bases remaining between them. The CDR3 loop is CASSQVRGSSYNEQFF. CDR3 DNA: TGCGCCAGCAGCCAAGTACGGGGGAGCTCCTACAATGAGCAGTTCTTC.

The chain uses TRBV11-2 and TRBJ2-5; 8 bases fit TRBD1. Trimming cost V 6 bases and J 1 base; bases outside gene matches: 10. Germline V gene sequence: CDR1 SGHAT, CDR2 FQNNGV. The CDR3 loop spans 16 amino acids. CDR3 nucleotides: TGTGCCAGCAGTCGTTATGGGACAGGCGGCCAAGAGACCCAGTACTTC. It translates to CASSRYGTGGQETQYF. Drawing the rest from reference TRBV11-2 and TRBJ2-5, the complete variable domain is EAGVAQSPRYKIIEKRQSVAFWCNPISGHATLYWYQQILGQGPKLLIQFQNNGVVDDSQLPKDRFSAERLKGVDSTLKIQPAKLEDSAVYLCASSRYGTGGQETQYFGPGTRLLVL.

The rearrangement uses TRBV7-2 and TRBJ2-3; 7 positions agree with TRBD2. This CDR3 is built from 15 residues. V trimming: 2 bases; J trimming: 7 bases; junction bases outside the gene matches: 9. Germline V lookup: CDR1 SGHTA, CDR2 FQGNSA. For the CDR3, the DNA is TGTGCCAGCAGCTTATTCGGGGGGTTGGGGAATACGCAGTATTTT. This sequence encodes CASSLFGGLGNTQYF.

The V and J genes are TRBV29-1 and TRBJ2-7; TRBD2 matches 8 bases. V lost 4 bases, J lost 3 bases, and 8 bases stayed unmatched. The CDR3 totals 14 residues. Germline V CDR1 and CDR2: SQVTM, ANQGSEA. The CDR3 DNA sequence: TGCAGCGTTGTAGAGGGCGGGAGGAGCTACGAGCAGTACTTC. Its protein product is CSVVEGGRSYEQYF.

V and J are TRBV27 and TRBJ1-1; perhaps TRBD1 as D (6 bases). The CDR3 is made up of 14 amino acids. CDR1 is MNHEY, CDR2 SMNVEV, per germline (reference sequence). The V end lost 0 bases, the J end lost 11 bases, and 16 bases lay between the germline ends. The chain's CDR3 is CASSLSGGLGLAFF. DNA of the CDR3: TGTGCCAGCAGTTTATCCGGGGGGCTTGGTCTGGCTTTCTTT.

J is TRBJ2-7 and V is TRBV5-4; a weak D match, TRBD1 (6 bases). V lost 0 bases and J lost 0, with 13 bases in between. The germline gives CDR1 SGHNT, CDR2 YYREEE (reference sequence). The CDR3 spans 16 residues. CDR3 coding DNA: TGTGCCAGCAGCTTGGGAGGGGGTAGGAGCTCCTACGAGCAGTACTTC. Its translation: CASSLGGGRSSYEQYF.

The chain joins TRBV7-2 to TRBJ2-3; D is undetermined. V shed 5 bases and J shed 2 bases, with 14 bases lying between them. The CDR3 sequence is 15 residues long. From germline, CDR1 is SGHTA and CDR2 FQGNSA. The CDR3 DNA sequence: TGTGCCAGCAGCCCCCGGGTTCGAACCACAGATACGCAGTATTTT. Translated: CASSPRVRTTDTQYF.

This chain connects TRBV19 to TRBJ2-7; 9 bases agree with TRBD2. The CDR3 is 15 amino acids. Germline V lookup: CDR1 LNHDA, CDR2 SQIVND (reference sequence). Unmatched junction bases numbered 5, after V lost 3 bases and J lost 2 bases. The CDR3 region is CASSIFASGTYEQYF. CDR3 sequence (DNA): TGTGCCAGTAGTATTTTCGCTAGCGGGACCTACGAGCAGTACTTC.

This clone was seen a handful of times. The chain joins TRBV5-6 to TRBJ2-7; a possible D gene is TRBD2 (5 bases). Trimming stripped 4 bases from V and 0 bases from J, with 11 bases between. The germline V gene encodes CDR1 SGHDT and CDR2 YYEEEE. The CDR3 length is 14 residues. CDR3 in DNA: TGTGCCAGCAGCCCGAGGGTTGGCTCCTACGAGCAGTACTTC. It is translated as CASSPRVGSYEQYF. The variable domain in full, with the rest retrieved from reference TRBV5-6 and TRBJ2-7, is DAGVTQSPTHLIKTRGQQVTLRCSPKSGHDTVSWYQQALGQGPQFIFQYYEEEERQRGNFPDRFSGHQFPNYSSELNVNALLLGDSALYLCASSPRVGSYEQYFGPGTRLTVT.

This chain joins TRBV7-9 and TRBJ1-2, with D uncertain. With 1 base removed from V and 6 bases from J, the gap between germline ends came to 9 bases. The CDR3 covers 13 residues. Germline CDR1 and CDR2: SEHNR and FQNEAQ (reference sequence). The CDR3 DNA reads TGTGCCAGCAGCTTAGTGGGGAGTCATGGCTACACCTTC. This encodes CASSLVGSHGYTF. Filled out from reference TRBV7-9 and TRBJ1-2, the complete variable domain reads DTGVSQNPRHKITKRGQNVTFRCDPISEHNRLYWYRQTLGQGPEFLTYFQNEAQLEKSRLLSDRFSAERPKGSFSTLEIQRTEQGDSAMYLCASSLVGSHGYTFGSGTRLTVV.

This clone was found once. The chain employs TRBV14 and TRBJ2-7; no clear D gene. V lost 6 bases to trimming and J lost 0 bases, with 15 bases between them. Germline V gene data show CDR1 as SGHDN and CDR2 as FVKESK. This CDR3 has 15 amino acids. CDR3 DNA sequence: TGTGCCAGCAGGGCCTCCGATTCCCCCTCCTACGAGCAGTACTTC. This encodes CASRASDSPSYEQYF.

This chain joins TRBV27 and TRBJ1-5, with D maybe TRBD1 (5 bases). Germline lookup yields CDR1 MNHEY and CDR2 SMNVEV (reference sequence). The CDR3 is 13 amino acids. Trimming took off 5 bases at V and 6 bases at J, with 11 bases between the two ends. CDR3 loop: CASSNQGLQPQHF. The CDR3 bases are TGTGCCAGCAGTAACCAGGGTCTTCAGCCCCAGCATTTT.

This chain uses TRBV28 with TRBJ1-5, with D possibly being TRBD1 (6 bases). V was clipped by 6 bases and J by 2 bases, with 29 bases between them. The V gene's germline CDR1 is MDHEN and CDR2 SYDVKM. There are 20 residues in the CDR3. The CDR3 sequence: CASRPTSGTLHTWGNQPQHF. In nucleotides, the CDR3 is TGTGCCAGCAGACCAACATCCGGGACACTCCACACGTGGGGCAATCAGCCCCAGCATTTT. Supplemented by reference TRBV28 and TRBJ1-5, the full variable domain reads DVKVTQSSRYLVKRTGEKVFLECVQDMDHENMFWYRQDPGLGLRLIYFSYDVKMKEKGDIPEGYSVSREKKERFSLILESASTNQTSMYLCASRPTSGTLHTWGNQPQHFGDGTRLSIL.

This rearrangement joins TRBV7-2 to TRBJ1-1; 8 positions match TRBD1. Germline V gives CDR1 SGHTA, CDR2 FQGNSA. This CDR3 has 16 amino acids. The V and J ends lost 5 bases and 7 bases, in that order; junction bases with no gene match: 15. The CDR3 nucleotides are TGTGCCAGCAGCCTCACCGTTGGGACAGGTTATGTTGAAGCTTTCTTT. Translating gives CASSLTVGTGYVEAFF.

The chain is built from TRBV7-7 and TRBJ2-3, with TRBD2 identical over 9 bases. CDR3 length: 14 residues. Per the germline V gene, CDR1 is SSHAT and CDR2 is FNYEAQ (reference sequence). J was trimmed by 5 bases and V by 5 bases; bases with no gene match: 5. The CDR3, as DNA: TGTGCCAGCAGCCCGGTAGCGGGAGAAGATACGCAGTATTTT. It encodes CASSPVAGEDTQYF.

The rearrangement joins TRBV7-8 to TRBJ2-4; 7 bases agree with TRBD1. Germline CDR1 SGHVS, CDR2 FQNEAQ. The CDR3 loop spans 14 amino acids. V shed 3 bases, J shed 2 bases, and the junction held 1 base outside the gene matches. CDR3: CASSLTGSKNIQYF. The CDR3 DNA sequence: TGTGCCAGCAGCTTGACAGGGTCCAAAAACATTCAGTACTTC.

The chain uses TRBV5-4 and TRBJ2-1; 13 bases line up with TRBD2. The germline gives CDR1 SGHNT, CDR2 YYREEE (reference sequence). The junction had 8 bases not matched to a gene; V was cut back by 2 bases and J by 9 bases. The CDR3 runs to 16 residues. This CDR3 is CASSFLLAGGPGEQFF. The CDR3 region has the DNA TGTGCCAGCAGCTTCCTACTAGCGGGAGGGCCTGGTGAGCAGTTCTTC.

V is TRBV9 and J is TRBJ2-3; 12 nucleotides align to TRBD2. Trimming removed 0 bases from V and 4 bases from J; junction bases left unmatched: 6. In germline, CDR1 is SGDLS, CDR2 YYNGEE. CDR3 length: 17 residues. The CDR3 nucleotides read TGTGCCAGCAGCGTAGGGCTAGCGGGAGGGTCGTCAGATACGCAGTATTTT. Protein sequence: CASSVGLAGGSSDTQYF.

This clone was detected only a few times. V and J are TRBV27 and TRBJ1-1; D is possibly TRBD1 (5 bases). CDR1 is MNHEY and CDR2 is SMNVEV in the germline V gene (reference sequence). The CDR3 has 13 amino acids. V dropped 10 bases and J dropped 1 base, with 13 bases sitting between them. CDR3 sequence (DNA): TGTGCCACCAAGGACGGGGGGAACACTGAAGCTTTCTTT. Translating it yields CATKDGGNTEAFF.

Only a few counts were recorded for this clone. The gene calls are TRBV30 and TRBJ1-5, with D possibly being TRBD1 (5 bases). Germline V CDR1 and CDR2: GTSNPN, SVGIG (reference sequence). The CDR3 totals 16 residues. V was pared by 0 bases and J by 4 bases, with 16 bases between. CDR3 nucleotides: TGTGCCTGGAGTGTACCTCGGGGCCGGGGGAATCAGCCCCAGCATTTT. It is translated as CAWSVPRGRGNQPQHF.

Written as DNA, the CDR3 is TGTGCCTGGTCCAGGACTAGCGGGAGGAGGGATACGCAGTATTTT. Protein product: CAWSRTSGRRDTQYF. This chain connects TRBV30 to TRBJ2-3, with 14 bases fitting TRBD2. This CDR3 comprises 15 residues. Germline V gene data show CDR1 as GTSNPN and CDR2 as SVGIG (reference sequence). V shed 5 bases and J 6 bases; nucleotides not matched to a gene: 7.

The gene calls are TRBV7-6 and TRBJ2-7, with 7 bases fitting TRBD2. The CDR3 spans 14 residues. V trimming: 2 bases; J trimming: 1 base; junction bases outside the gene matches: 2. In germline, CDR1 is SGHVS, CDR2 FNYEAQ. In DNA form, the CDR3 reads TGTGCCAGCAGCTTATTTAGCGGGTCCTACGAGCAGTACTTC. Translated, it gives CASSLFSGSYEQYF.

The V call is TRBV13, the J call TRBJ2-3; D is possibly TRBD1 (5 bases). Germline V lookup: CDR1 PRHDT, CDR2 FYEKMQ (reference sequence). The CDR3 extends over 16 amino acids. Trimming stripped 5 bases from V and 1 base from J, with 16 bases between. The CDR3 here is CASSPPSGAGTDTQYF. As DNA, the CDR3 is TGTGCCAGCAGCCCCCCGTCTGGGGCCGGCACAGATACGCAGTATTTT.

This chain uses TRBV4-1 with TRBJ2-7; 9 bases fit TRBD2. Germline CDR1 and CDR2: MGHRA and YSYEKL. This CDR3 has 15 residues. V lost 1 base to trimming and J lost 7 bases; unmatched junction nucleotides: 8. The CDR3 DNA is TGCGCCAGCAGCCAAGGCAGGACTAGCGTAGGGGAGCAGTACTTC. Protein product: CASSQGRTSVGEQYF.

The V gene is TRBV5-8, the J gene TRBJ2-2, with 9 nucleotides matching TRBD1. J was trimmed by 2 bases and V by 4 bases; bases with no gene match: 6. Germline V gene lookup returns CDR1 SGHTS and CDR2 YDEGEE. This CDR3 spans 16 amino acids. The CDR3 is CASSHPGQGNTGELFF. DNA for the CDR3: TGTGCCAGCAGCCATCCGGGACAGGGAAACACCGGGGAGCTGTTTTTT.

V gene TRBV6-1 combines with J gene TRBJ1-4; D gene unclear. The germline gives CDR1 MNHNS, CDR2 SASEGT. This CDR3 spans 10 amino acids. V was cut by 9 bases and J by 4 bases, with 3 bases left in between. The CDR3 region has the DNA TGTGCCAGTTATAATGAAAAACTGTTTTTT. Its protein product is CASYNEKLFF.

The rearrangement uses TRBV2 and TRBJ1-1, with D maybe TRBD1 (5 bases). Per the germline V gene, CDR1 is SNHLY and CDR2 is FYNNEI. The V end lost 11 bases, the J end lost 3 bases, and 16 bases lay between the germline ends. The CDR3 consists of 13 residues. CDR3 DNA: TGTGCCCCGGGGGGGGGATTGGACACTGAAGCTTTCTTT. This sequence encodes CAPGGGLDTEAFF.